The sequence of this TCR beta chain was determined in a study of shared T cell receptors in the human thymus. The repertoire was sequenced with immunoSEQ multiplex PCR; TCRdb's copy has only in-frame clones and lacks some. In the table there are about 660,000 clones, about 87% of which are singletons. Germline-derived CDR1 and CDR2 are SGHTA and FQGNSA. Trimming took 4 bases from V and 9 from J; bases not matched to a gene: 14. The CDR3 contains 17 residues. These data are also associated with another study on human thymus T cells.

The source is a boy under two years old with a congenital heart defect. V gene TRBV7-2 combines with J gene TRBJ2-1; 11 bases fit TRBD2. The sample was thymocytes. CDR3 nucleotide sequence: TGTGCCAGCAGCTGTGTTAGCGGGAGGGCCAAAATCCTTGAGCAGTTCTTC. Amino acid sequence: CASSCVSGRAKILEQFF.